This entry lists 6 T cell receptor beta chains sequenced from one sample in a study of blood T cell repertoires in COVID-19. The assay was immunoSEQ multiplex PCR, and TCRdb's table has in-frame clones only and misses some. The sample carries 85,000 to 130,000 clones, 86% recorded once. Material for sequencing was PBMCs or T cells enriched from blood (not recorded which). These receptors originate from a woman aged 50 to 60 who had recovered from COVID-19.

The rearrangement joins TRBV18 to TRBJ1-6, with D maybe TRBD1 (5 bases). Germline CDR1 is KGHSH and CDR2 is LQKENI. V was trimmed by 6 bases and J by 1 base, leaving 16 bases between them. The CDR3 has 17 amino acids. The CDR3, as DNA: TGTGCCAGCTCCACCGGGAGGGGCGGTTCCTATAATTCACCCCTCCACTTT. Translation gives CASSTGRGGSYNSPLHF.

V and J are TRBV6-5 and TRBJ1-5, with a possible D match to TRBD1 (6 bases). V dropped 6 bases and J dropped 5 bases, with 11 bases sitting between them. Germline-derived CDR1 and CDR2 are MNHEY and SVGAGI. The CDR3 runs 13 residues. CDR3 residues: CASRGQADQPQHF. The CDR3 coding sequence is TGTGCCAGCAGGGGACAAGCTGATCAGCCCCAGCATTTT.

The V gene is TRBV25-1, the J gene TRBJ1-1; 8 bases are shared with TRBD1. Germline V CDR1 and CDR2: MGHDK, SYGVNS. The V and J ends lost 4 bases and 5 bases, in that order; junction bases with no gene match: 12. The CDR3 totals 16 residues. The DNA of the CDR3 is TGTGCCAGCAGTGCCCGCGGCGGGCAGGGGGCTACTGAAGCTTTCTTT. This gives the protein CASSARGGQGATEAFF.

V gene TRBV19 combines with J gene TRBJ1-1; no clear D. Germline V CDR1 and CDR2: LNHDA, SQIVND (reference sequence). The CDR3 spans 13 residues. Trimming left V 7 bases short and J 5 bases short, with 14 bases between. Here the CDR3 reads CASIRVPLTEAFF. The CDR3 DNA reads TGTGCCAGTATTCGGGTTCCTCTAACTGAAGCTTTCTTT. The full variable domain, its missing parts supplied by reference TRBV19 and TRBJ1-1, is DGGITQSPKYLFRKEGQNVTLSCEQNLNHDAMYWYRQDPGQGLRLIYYSQIVNDFQKGDIAEGYSVSREKKESFPLTVTSAQKNPTAFYLCASIRVPLTEAFFGQGTRLTVV.

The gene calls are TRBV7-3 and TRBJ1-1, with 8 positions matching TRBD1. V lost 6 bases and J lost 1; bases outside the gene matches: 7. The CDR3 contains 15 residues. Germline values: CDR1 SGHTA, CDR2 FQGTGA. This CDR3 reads CASSRQGLGNTEAFF. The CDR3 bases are TGTGCCAGCAGTAGACAGGGGCTCGGGAACACTGAAGCTTTCTTT.

The CDR3 loop reads CAWSVQLADTQYF. The CDR3 DNA sequence: TGTGCCTGGAGTGTACAGCTTGCAGATACGCAGTATTTT. The J gene is TRBJ2-3, the V gene TRBV30; D is ambiguous. CDR3 length equals 13 residues. Per the germline V gene, CDR1 is GTSNPN and CDR2 is SVGIG (reference sequence). V dropped 0 bases and J dropped 4 bases, with 8 bases sitting between them.